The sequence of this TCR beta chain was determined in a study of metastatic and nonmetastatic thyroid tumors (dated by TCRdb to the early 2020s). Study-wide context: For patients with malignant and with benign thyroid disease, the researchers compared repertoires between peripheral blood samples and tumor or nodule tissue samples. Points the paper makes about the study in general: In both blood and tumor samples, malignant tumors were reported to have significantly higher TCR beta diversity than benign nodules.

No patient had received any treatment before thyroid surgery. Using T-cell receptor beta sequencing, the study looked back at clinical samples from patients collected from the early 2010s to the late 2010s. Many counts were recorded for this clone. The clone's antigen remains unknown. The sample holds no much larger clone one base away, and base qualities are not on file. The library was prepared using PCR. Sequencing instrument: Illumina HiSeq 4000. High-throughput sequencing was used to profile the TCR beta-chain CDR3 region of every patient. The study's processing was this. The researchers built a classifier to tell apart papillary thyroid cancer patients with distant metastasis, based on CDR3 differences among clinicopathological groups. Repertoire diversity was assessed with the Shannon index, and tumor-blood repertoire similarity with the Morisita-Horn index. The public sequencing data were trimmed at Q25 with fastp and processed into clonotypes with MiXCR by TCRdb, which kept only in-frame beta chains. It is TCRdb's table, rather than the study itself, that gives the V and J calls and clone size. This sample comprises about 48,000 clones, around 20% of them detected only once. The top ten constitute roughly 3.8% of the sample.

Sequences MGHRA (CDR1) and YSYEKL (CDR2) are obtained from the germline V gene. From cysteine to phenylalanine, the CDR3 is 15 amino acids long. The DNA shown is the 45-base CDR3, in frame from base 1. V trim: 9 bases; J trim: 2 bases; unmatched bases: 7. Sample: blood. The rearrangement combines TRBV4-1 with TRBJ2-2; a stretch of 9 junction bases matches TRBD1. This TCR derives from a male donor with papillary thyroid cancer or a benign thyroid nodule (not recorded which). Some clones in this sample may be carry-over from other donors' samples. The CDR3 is CASDPGQGNTGELFF. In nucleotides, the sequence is TGCGCCAGTGACCCGGGACAGGGCAACACCGGGGAGCTGTTTTTT.